These 12 T cell receptor beta chains were all obtained from the same sample, sequenced in a study of blood T cell repertoires in COVID-19. This table comes from immunoSEQ multiplex PCR, and its TCRdb copy is limited to in-frame clones, with some not included. The table lists over 300,000 clones, 90% of them singletons, with around 7% in the top ten. Source material: peripheral blood. The origin of the receptors is a man between 18 and 35 years old with active or convalescent COVID-19.

This chain connects TRBV7-9 to TRBJ2-7, with D unresolved. This CDR3 contains 14 residues. Germline loops: CDR1 SEHNR, CDR2 FQNEAQ (reference sequence). The V end was cut by 1 base, the J end by 1 base, with 8 bases between. This CDR3 reads CASSLGTGSYEQYF. The CDR3 DNA reads TGTGCCAGCAGCTTAGGCACGGGTTCCTACGAGCAGTACTTC.

The chain links TRBV7-2 to TRBJ1-2; TRBD1 agrees at 7 bases. This CDR3 has 15 amino acids. CDR1 and CDR2 from the germline V gene are SGHTA and FQGNSA. The ends lost 4 bases at V and 1 base at J; junction bases unmatched: 6. The CDR3 nucleotides are TGTGCCAGCAGCTACCGGGACAGCGTTAACTATGGCTACACCTTC. It encodes CASSYRDSVNYGYTF.

V usage is TRBV4-3 and J usage is TRBJ2-5; the match to TRBD1 covers 9 bases. The V and J ends lost 4 bases and 5 bases, in that order; junction bases with no gene match: 5. The germline V gene has CDR1 LGHNA and CDR2 YSLEER. This CDR3 has 14 amino acids. The CDR3 DNA reads TGCGCCAGCAGCCCCTCGGACAGGGGTGAGACCCAGTACTTC. It encodes CASSPSDRGETQYF.

The chain has TRBV5-1 and TRBJ1-2; 8 nucleotides align to TRBD1. This CDR3 has 15 amino acids. The V gene's germline CDR1 is SGHRS and CDR2 YFSETQ. Germline trimming cut 0 bases from V and 3 bases from J; bases unmatched to any gene: 4. This CDR3 is CASSLGSGGYYGYTF. In nucleotides, the CDR3 is TGCGCCAGCAGCTTGGGATCAGGGGGCTACTATGGCTACACCTTC.

The chain has TRBV6-5 and TRBJ2-7; D may be TRBD1 (5 bases). The germline V and J ends were trimmed by 8 bases and 0 bases, with 8 bases remaining between them. Per germline, CDR1 MNHEY and CDR2 SVGAGI. The CDR3 totals 12 residues. CDR3 DNA sequence: TGTGCCAGCGGGGCAGGCTCCTACGAGCAGTACTTC. This codes for CASGAGSYEQYF.

V and J are TRBV2 and TRBJ1-2, with 7 bases matching TRBD1. Germline V gene sequence: CDR1 SNHLY, CDR2 FYNNEI. This CDR3 contains 13 residues. With V trimmed by 4 bases and J by 3 bases, 2 bases remained unmatched. The CDR3 protein is CASSVDRDYGYTF. For the CDR3, the DNA is TGTGCCAGCAGTGTAGACAGGGACTATGGCTACACCTTC.

Worth noting for this clone: This same CDR3 is encoded by further DNA sequences in the sample. The chain uses TRBV5-1 and TRBJ1-1; 9 positions agree with TRBD1. Germline trimming cut 3 bases from V and 2 bases from J; bases unmatched to any gene: 2. CDR3 length equals 14 residues. Germline assignment: CDR1 SGHRS and CDR2 YFSETQ. The CDR3 nucleotides read TGCGCCAGCAGCTGGACAGGGGTAAACACTGAAGCTTTCTTT. It specifies CASSWTGVNTEAFF.

The chain links TRBV7-9 to TRBJ2-7; a possible D gene is TRBD2 (7 bases). The CDR3 runs 15 residues. Germline lookup yields CDR1 SEHNR and CDR2 FQNEAQ (reference sequence). V shed 0 bases and J shed 2 bases, with 11 bases lying between them. This CDR3 reads CASSLAGGRAYEQYF. CDR3 coding DNA: TGTGCCAGCAGCTTAGCCGGGGGGCGGGCCTACGAGCAGTACTTC. Complete variable domain (other parts from reference TRBV7-9 and TRBJ2-7): DTGVSQNPRHKITKRGQNVTFRCDPISEHNRLYWYRQTLGQGPEFLTYFQNEAQLEKSRLLSDRFSAERPKGSFSTLEIQRTEQGDSAMYLCASSLAGGRAYEQYFGPGTRLTVT.

The gene calls are TRBV9 and TRBJ1-1; 7 positions agree with TRBD1. This CDR3 spans 14 amino acids. V dropped 2 bases and J dropped 3; count of bases not matched to a gene: 4. Germline loops: CDR1 SGDLS, CDR2 YYNGEE. The CDR3 region is CASSVGDRDTEAFF. The CDR3 DNA is TGTGCCAGCAGCGTGGGGGACAGAGACACTGAAGCTTTCTTT.

This chain links TRBV3-1 (or the pseudogene TRBV3-2) with TRBJ1-2; TRBD1 matches at 7 bases. Trimming cost V 5 bases and J 6 bases; bases outside gene matches: 9. CDR3 length equals 14 residues. Per germline, CDR1 LGHDT and CDR2 YNNKEL (reference sequence). The CDR3 DNA reads as TGTGCCAGCAGCGGCCGACAGGGAAGGGATGGCTACACCTTC. Amino acid sequence: CASSGRQGRDGYTF.

V and J are TRBV27 and TRBJ2-6; the D is unclear. CDR1 and CDR2 from the germline V gene are MNHEY and SMNVEV (reference sequence). Trimming removed 6 bases from V and 3 bases from J, with 3 bases in between. The CDR3 sequence is 12 residues long. Here the CDR3 reads CASRYGANVLTF. The CDR3 DNA is TGTGCCAGCAGATATGGGGCCAACGTCCTGACTTTC.

About this clone itself: The identical CDR3 is also encoded by other nucleotide sequences in the sample. The V gene is TRBV7-8, the J gene TRBJ2-3; D is perhaps TRBD2 (6 bases). The CDR3 is 15 residues long. Per the germline V gene, CDR1 is SGHVS and CDR2 is FQNEAQ. V was pared by 4 bases and J by 0 bases, with 11 bases between. DNA for the CDR3: TGTGCCAGCAGCTCAGGGCGGGATAGCACAGATACGCAGTATTTT. Its translation is CASSSGRDSTDTQYF.